What follows is one TCR beta chain and its context. Its antigen has not been determined. No base qualities exist here, and no much larger clone lies one base off it. The data are from a study of shared clonotypes between healthy human individuals (dated by TCRdb to about 2020). A note on the overall study: The cohort comprised a couple of women and a few men aged 18 to 49 years. To estimate repertoire size and how much clonotypes are shared between individuals, the study performed deep sequencing of blood TCR repertoires from five healthy adults. For each donor, CD4 naive and CD4 memory were each run on three plates, CD8 naive on two plates, and CD8 memory on one plate. Different laboratories and diverse techniques were used to prepare libraries and sequence TCR repertoires, to increase sequencing depth and limit assay-specific biases. Each donor's leukapheresis produced roughly between roughly 0.85 and 9.5 billion PBMCs.

The donors were healthy, HIV-negative adults with no recently reported acute infections or vaccinations. Only Caucasian adults living in Nashville, Tennessee, USA were represented among the donors. CD4+ T cells were enriched by magnetic negative selection; naive cells were then positively selected on CD45RA, and the negative fraction formed the memory subset. Blood was obtained by leukapheresis, after which PBMCs were separated by Ficoll-Histopaque density gradient centrifugation and cryopreserved in liquid nitrogen vapor phase. Purity and quantity of every magnetically sorted T cell population were checked by analytical flow cytometry. Genomic DNA was isolated from each sorted fraction and quantified by UV absorbance on a Nanodrop 2000c. Broad study findings and their caveats: Based on pairwise subsampling, the degree of clonotype sharing among donors was expected to be affected by sequencing depth. The genetic and exposure-history diversity represented was limited by the small number of donors. Sampling was limited to blood, and TCR repertoires in tissue likely differ from TCR repertoires in blood. Larger estimated clonotype richness was generally found for naive subsets than for memory subsets. About 5% of naive CD4, around 4% of naive CD8, 2.3% of memory CD4, and around 0.4% of memory CD8 clonotypes were shared across several donors. Incomplete sequencing was indicated by rarefaction of sorted-subset datasets, despite the large sequencing depth. Compared with non-shared clonotypes, the clonotypes found in all four sorted-subset donors had higher generation probabilities.

TCR CDR3 regions were amplified from genomic DNA by multiplex PCR using the deep immunoSEQ assay. Extracted genomic DNA from each cell subset was distributed evenly across all wells of several immunoSEQ 96-well plates, and each plate was treated as a replicate. Each replicate PCR for sorted subsets received around 0.2 ug genomic DNA, equal to roughly 30,000 T cell genomes. Purified libraries were measured with a Qubit 3.0 fluorometer, size-checked on a Bioanalyzer 2100, and measured again with the KAPA Library Quantification kit. Every immunoSEQ 96-well plate was sequenced on a dedicated single-read 150-cycle Illumina NextSeq 550 flow cell. Concerning the study's data processing: Because the immunoSEQ output included only junctional sequences and no quality scores, the filtering could not be the same as the filtering used for full-length reads. To assign V/J genes and CDR3, sequences were annotated using PyIR, a Python wrapper for IgBLAST v1.9, with IMGT germline references. Reads were removed for weak V/J assignments (E-value above 1e-6), missing CDR3, stop codons, out-of-frame junctions, or ambiguous translated residues. V3J clonotypes were defined as sequences sharing an identical inferred V gene, J gene, and CDR3 amino acid sequence. Percentage overlap between repertoires was computed as shared unique clonotypes divided by the size of the smaller repertoire. Repertoire richness was assessed with RTK rarefaction, the Chao1 estimator, and Recon v2.1 estimates of unobserved clonotypes. OLGA was used to compute generation probabilities for all TCRbeta clonotypes that the gDNA method yielded from a few donors. This is the immuneACCESS table as TCRdb keeps it, with only in-frame sequences that have V and J called. A part of the clones is gone; compared with another copy, unresolved V genes explain less than half, and the rest is unexplained. V and J calls and clone size are those listed in that table; D and trimming were worked out from the DNA. The table for this sample lists some 2,500,000 clones; around 90% of them were counted only once. The top ten hold roughly 0.34% of the sample.

The germline V gene encodes CDR1 LNHDA and CDR2 SQIVND (reference sequence). The CDR3, from cysteine to phenylalanine, totals 16 residues. The DNA shown is the 48-base CDR3, in frame from base 1. Trimming takes 1 base from V and 8 bases from J, and the germline ends sit 18 bases apart. This TCR derives from a man younger than 35 in good health. Some clones in this sample may be carry-over from other donors' samples. Recombination joined TRBV19 with TRBJ2-1; the D region possibly corresponds to TRBD2 (5 bases align). Specimen: naive CD4+ T cells from PBMCs. This sample's cell subset or site label indicates: CD45RA+ positively selected. The nucleotides read TGTGCCAGTAGTATAGTAGGAGCGAGAGGGCCCGATGAGCAGTTCTTC. Its product reads: CASSIVGARGPDEQFF.